This TCR beta chain stems from a study of T cell changes during pregnancy in multiple sclerosis. Germline V lookup: CDR1 SGHVS, CDR2 FNYEAQ. V lost 5 bases and J 7 bases, leaving 15 bases between the germline ends. The CDR3 is 14 residues long. Profiled with immunoSEQ multiplex PCR; TCRdb holds only in-frame clones, not every one. The sample lists about 39,000 clones, about 88% occurring once. This receptor was obtained from a female donor with multiple sclerosis, enrolled in a pregnancy study. The sequences come from CD8+ T cells from peripheral blood mononuclear cells, collected in the first trimester of pregnancy. The rearrangement joins TRBV7-6 to TRBJ1-5; D might be TRBD1 (6 bases). CDR3 region: CASSRMGAGQPQHF. In nucleotides, the CDR3 is TGTGCCAGCAGCCGAATGGGGGCCGGGCAGCCCCAGCATTTT.